This T cell receptor (beta chain) is from a study of blood T cell repertoires in COVID-19. As for the study in general: Acute and convalescent COVID-19 samples came from the United States, Italy and Spain. PBMCs, B-cell-depleted T cells, or T cells provided the cDNA or gDNA that made up the material.

In the original analysis: The authors estimated nucleated cell counts from reference gene primer amplification. TCRdb's table, derived via immunoSEQ multiplex PCR, lists solely in-frame clones and lacks some. V, J and clone size were drawn from that table, and D and trimming were deduced from the DNA. The profile covers roughly 480,000 clones, with approximately 89% appearing a single time and over 0.7% taken by the ten largest. The germline V and J ends were trimmed by 8 bases and 2 bases, with 12 bases remaining between them. This CDR3 contains 13 residues. Germline values: CDR1 SEHNR, CDR2 FQNEAQ (reference sequence).

This receptor was identified in a man younger than 30 with COVID-19, enrolled during active disease. Sequences were obtained from peripheral blood. The J gene is TRBJ2-5, the V gene TRBV7-9, with no clear D. The CDR3 spells CASGSGSQETQYF. CDR3 bases: TGTGCCAGCGGATCAGGATCGCAAGAGACCCAGTACTTC. The whole variable domain, remainder taken from reference TRBV7-9 and TRBJ2-5, is DTGVSQNPRHKITKRGQNVTFRCDPISEHNRLYWYRQTLGQGPEFLTYFQNEAQLEKSRLLSDRFSAERPKGSFSTLEIQRTEQGDSAMYLCASGSGSQETQYFGPGTRLLVL.